These 20 T cell receptor beta chains were sequenced from one sample in a study of cytomegalovirus exposure and HLA in healthy donors (TCRdb year 2017). Library creation used the immunoSEQ multiplex PCR assay. For the multiplex PCR, a mixture combining 60 forward primers for TCR Vbeta segments and 13 reverse primers for TCR Jbeta segments was used. This is the immuneACCESS table as TCRdb keeps it, with only in-frame sequences that have V and J called. A part of the clones is gone; compared with another copy, unresolved V genes explain less than half, and the rest is unexplained. Recorded for this sample are around 30,000 clones; 44% of them occurred a single time. Roughly 2.1% of the sample belongs to the ten largest clones. The sequenced sample consisted of PBMCs. The receptors stem from a woman in her 50s in good health and CMV-seronegative.

This clone was seen only a few times. The gene calls are TRBV5-5 and TRBJ2-5; the match to TRBD1 covers 11 bases. J lost 5 bases, V lost 0 bases, and 6 bases had no gene match. CDR1 SGHKS and CDR2 YYEKEE come from the germline V gene (reference sequence). The CDR3 covers 16 residues. CDR3: CASSLGGQGGLETQYF. The CDR3 DNA reads as TGTGCCAGCAGCTTGGGGGGACAGGGGGGACTGGAGACCCAGTACTTC.

This chain links TRBV2 with TRBJ2-5; TRBD2 agrees at 9 bases. The germline V gene encodes CDR1 SNHLY and CDR2 FYNNEI. V lost 6 bases, J lost 2 bases, and 4 bases stayed unmatched. The CDR3 loop spans 14 amino acids. This CDR3 reads CASRGGGGQETQYF. CDR3 DNA sequence: TGTGCCAGCAGGGGCGGGGGGGGGCAAGAGACCCAGTACTTC. Variable domain in full (rest from reference TRBV2 and TRBJ2-5): EPEVTQTPSHQVTQMGQEVILRCVPISNHLYFYWYRQILGQKVEFLVSFYNNEISEKSEIFDDQFSVERPDGSNFTLKIRSTKLEDSAMYFCASRGGGGQETQYFGPGTRLLVL.

As DNA, the CDR3 is TGTGCCAGCAGCGTAGGCGGGACAGCCCAAGAGACCCAGTACTTC. This sequence encodes CASSVGGTAQETQYF. The chain combines TRBV9 with TRBJ2-5, with D perhaps TRBD1 (7 bases). The length of the CDR3 is 15 residues. Germline CDR1 reads SGDLS; CDR2 reads YYNGEE. The V and J ends lost 0 bases and 1 base respectively, with 10 bases between them.

The chain is built from TRBV27 and TRBJ2-1; 7 nucleotides line up with TRBD2. Germline trimming cut 7 bases from V and 2 bases from J; bases unmatched to any gene: 2. Germline CDR1 reads MNHEY; CDR2 reads SMNVEV (reference sequence). The CDR3 spans 13 residues. CDR3 region: CASTAGAYNEQFF. The CDR3 region has the DNA TGTGCCAGCACCGCGGGGGCCTACAATGAGCAGTTCTTC.

The chain has TRBV7-9 and TRBJ2-2; D perhaps matches TRBD1 (5 bases). This CDR3 is built from 16 residues. The germline V gene has CDR1 SEHNR and CDR2 FQNEAQ (reference sequence). The V end was cut by 2 bases, the J end by 6 bases, with 16 bases between. The CDR3 DNA sequence: TGTGCCAGCAGCTTACTGGGGCTACCCTACGCCGGGGAGCTGTTTTTT. It encodes CASSLLGLPYAGELFF.

This chain joins TRBV29-1 and TRBJ2-2, with TRBD1 matching over 8 bases. V was clipped by 6 bases and J by 2 bases; unmatched bases: 5. CDR3 length equals 14 residues. CDR1 and CDR2 (germline): SQVTM, ANQGSEA. The CDR3 loop is CSVAGTGNTGELFF. In nucleotides, the CDR3 is TGCAGCGTGGCCGGGACAGGAAACACCGGGGAGCTGTTTTTT.

This clone was recorded a few times. The DNA for the CDR3 is TGTGCCACCTCCCAGCGGGAGAACACCGGGGAGCTGTTTTTT. Translating it yields CATSQRENTGELFF. The J gene is TRBJ2-2, the V gene TRBV6-4, with 7 bases that match TRBD2. The CDR3 is 14 amino acids. Germline loops: CDR1 MRHNA, CDR2 SNTAGT. Trimming removed 10 bases from V and 1 base from J; junction bases left unmatched: 6.

The rearrangement joins TRBV18 to TRBJ1-2; 9 bases fit TRBD1. Looked up from germline, CDR1 is KGHSH and CDR2 is LQKENI. V lost 3 bases to trimming and J lost 8 bases; unmatched junction nucleotides: 4. This CDR3 is 13 amino acids long. The CDR3 bases are TGTGCCAGCTCACCCGGACAGGGGAACGGCTACACCTTC. This codes for CASSPGQGNGYTF. The full variable domain, rest sourced from reference TRBV18 and TRBJ1-2, is NAGVMQNPRHLVRRRGQEARLRCSPMKGHSHVYWYRQLPEEGLKFMVYLQKENIIDESGMPKERFSAEFPKEGPSILRIQQVVRGDSAAYFCASSPGQGNGYTFGSGTRLTVV.

The count of this clone is one. The V gene is TRBV6-1, the J gene TRBJ2-2, with D possibly TRBD2 on 7 matching bases. The V gene's germline CDR1 is MNHNS and CDR2 SASEGT. V lost 4 bases and J 3 bases, leaving 27 bases between the germline ends. This CDR3 comprises 20 residues. CDR3 region: CASSVLIGGFGGGYTGELFF. CDR3 DNA: TGTGCCAGCAGTGTCCTCATTGGAGGCTTTGGCGGGGGCTACACCGGGGAGCTGTTTTTT.

This rearrangement joins TRBV28 to TRBJ2-1, with 16 positions matching TRBD2. V lost 6 bases to trimming and J lost 7 bases; unmatched junction nucleotides: 12. There are 18 residues in the CDR3. Germline-derived CDR1 and CDR2 are MDHEN and SYDVKM. The CDR3 bases are TGTGCCAGCAGCCCAAGGGGACTAGCGGGAGGGCGGGTGAATGAGCAGTTCTTC. This sequence encodes CASSPRGLAGGRVNEQFF. Filled out from reference TRBV28 and TRBJ2-1, the complete variable domain reads DVKVTQSSRYLVKRTGEKVFLECVQDMDHENMFWYRQDPGLGLRLIYFSYDVKMKEKGDIPEGYSVSREKKERFSLILESASTNQTSMYLCASSPRGLAGGRVNEQFFGPGTRLTVL.

The chain has TRBV18 and TRBJ2-7; D is undetermined. CDR1 is KGHSH, CDR2 LQKENI, per germline. Trimming stripped 6 bases from V and 0 bases from J, with 6 bases between. This CDR3 is built from 12 residues. DNA of the CDR3: TGTGCCAGCTCCCCGAGCTCCTACGAGCAGTACTTC. Protein sequence: CASSPSSYEQYF. Supplemented by reference TRBV18 and TRBJ2-7, the full variable domain reads NAGVMQNPRHLVRRRGQEARLRCSPMKGHSHVYWYRQLPEEGLKFMVYLQKENIIDESGMPKERFSAEFPKEGPSILRIQQVVRGDSAAYFCASSPSSYEQYFGPGTRLTVT.

The chain carries TRBV30 and TRBJ2-7, with 9 bases identical to TRBD1. This CDR3 spans 15 amino acids. From germline, CDR1 is GTSNPN and CDR2 SVGIG (reference sequence). Trimming took 5 bases from V and 2 from J; bases not matched to a gene: 10. For the CDR3, the DNA is TGTGCCTGGGGAACGCCCGGGACAGGGCCCTACGAGCAGTACTTC. Translated, it gives CAWGTPGTGPYEQYF.

This clone was found a few times. The rearrangement uses TRBV15 and TRBJ1-2, with no clear D. This CDR3 is built from 15 residues. Germline V gene lookup returns CDR1 LNHNV and CDR2 YYDKDF (reference sequence). The ends were cut back, 0 bases at V and 2 bases at J, with 10 bases in the middle. The CDR3 nucleotides are TGTGCCACCAGCAGAGATCGTGCGGTAAACTATGGCTACACCTTC. This gives the protein CATSRDRAVNYGYTF.

The chain employs TRBV9 and TRBJ2-7, with a possible D match to TRBD1 (6 bases). Germline V lookup: CDR1 SGDLS, CDR2 YYNGEE. CDR3 size: 13 residues. Trimming cost V 4 bases and J 3 bases, with 11 bases left between them. CDR3 loop: CASSLQGGYEQYF. CDR3 DNA: TGTGCCAGCAGCCTCCAAGGGGGCTACGAGCAGTACTTC.

The chain couples TRBV4-1 to TRBJ2-7, with D maybe TRBD1 (6 bases). Trimming stripped 4 bases from V and 3 bases from J, with 7 bases between. Germline V gives CDR1 MGHRA, CDR2 YSYEKL. The length of the CDR3 is 12 residues. DNA for the CDR3: TGCGCCAGCAGCCCCAGGGGCTACGAGCAGTACTTC. It specifies CASSPRGYEQYF.

This clone was recorded once. In nucleotides, the CDR3 is TGTGCCAGCTCACCACCAGTCTCAACGCAGGGGGGCCACGAGCAGTACTTC. Encoded protein: CASSPPVSTQGGHEQYF. The V call is TRBV18, the J call TRBJ2-7; maybe TRBD1 (7 bases). There are 17 residues in the CDR3. Germline CDR1 KGHSH, CDR2 LQKENI. The V and J ends lost 0 bases and 5 bases respectively, with 20 bases between them.

The rearrangement joins TRBV12-2 to TRBJ2-1; TRBD1 is the table's D call and was not checked against the DNA. TRBV12-2 is classified as a pseudogene. CDR3 length: 17 amino acids. This chain's CDR3 is CASRLTGARYRYNEQFF. For the CDR3, the DNA is TGTGCAAGTCGCTTAACAGGGGCACGATACCGATACAATGAGCAGTTCTTC.

This clone was detected only a few times. The chain carries TRBV6-6 and TRBJ1-4, with TRBD1 as a possible D gene (5 bases). The CDR3 sequence is 14 residues long. The V end lost 2 bases, the J end lost 4 bases, and 8 bases lay between the germline ends. CDR1 and CDR2 from the germline V gene are MNHNY and SVGAGI (reference sequence). In nucleotides, the CDR3 is TGTGCCAGCAGTTACAGGGGACTTAATGAAAAACTGTTTTTT. As protein: CASSYRGLNEKLFF.

The rearrangement uses TRBV19 and TRBJ2-1, with 8 bases identical to TRBD1. The CDR3 has 13 amino acids. The V gene end was trimmed by 5 bases and the J gene end by 9 bases; junction bases not matched to a gene: 6. Germline V gene data show CDR1 as LNHDA and CDR2 as SQIVND (reference sequence). CDR3 sequence reads: CASSAKQGVEQFF. CDR3 coding DNA: TGTGCCAGTAGTGCCAAACAGGGGGTTGAGCAGTTCTTC.

This clone showed up just a few times. The chain's CDR3 is CASSLIGRSYEQYF. In nucleotides, the CDR3 is TGTGCCAGCAGCTTAATTGGCAGGTCCTACGAGCAGTACTTC. The gene calls are TRBV7-3 and TRBJ2-7, with no clear D. V was clipped by 1 base and J by 1 base, with 8 bases between them. The CDR3 extends over 14 amino acids. Germline assignment: CDR1 SGHTA and CDR2 FQGTGA.